This TCR beta chain was found in a study of early T cells in non-severe SARS-CoV-2 infection. Individual cDNA molecules received unique molecular identifiers during library preparation. In TCRdb, the 5' RACE reads were re-called with MiXCR into one record per CDR3 protein. This sample carries under 25,000 distinct CDR3 sequences, 3.5% to 5.5% of them seen once, and the ten largest clones take over 6.5%. The sample holds many counts of this clonotype. This CDR3 has 15 residues. The V and J ends lost 8 bases and 4 bases, in that order; junction bases with no gene match: 12. The TCR comes from an adult who was a healthcare worker with PCR-confirmed SARS-CoV-2 infection or an uninfected control (not recorded which). The chain recombines TRBV12-3 or TRBV12-4 with TRBJ1-2, with 8 bases fitting TRBD1. Sequencing was done on a sample of whole blood. CDR3 amino acids: CASGRQGSQGYGYTF. CDR3 nucleotide sequence: TGTGCCAGCGGGAGACAGGGGAGTCAAGGCTATGGCTACACCTTC.